This TCR beta chain was retrieved from a study of shared clonotypes between healthy human individuals. Looking at the study overall: Each donor's CD4 naive and CD4 memory cells filled three plates apiece, CD8 naive two, and CD8 memory one.

CD8 cells classed as naive were CD45RO-negative and positively selected for CCR7, excluding terminally differentiated effector memory CD45RA+ cells. Sequencing was performed with immunoSEQ multiplex PCR; in TCRdb, only in-frame clones are kept and a portion is missing. Of about 2.1 million clones listed, around 93% are singletons. Study-level results: Generally, naive subsets came out with larger estimated richness than memory subsets.

CDR3 length equals 16 residues. CDR1 and CDR2 from the germline V gene are MGHRA and YSYEKL. Trimming cost V 2 bases and J 7 bases; bases outside gene matches: 10. Concerning this clone itself: The target antigen is unknown.

The TCR comes from a man between 18 and 29 years old in good health. Some clones in this sample may be carry-over from other donors' samples. The material sequenced was naive CD8+ T cells from PBMCs. This chain joins TRBV4-1 and TRBJ1-4; 7 bases are a match to TRBD1. The CDR3 region is CASSQISSAGGEKLFF. The CDR3 DNA is TGCGCCAGCAGCCAAATCTCATCGGCAGGGGGTGAAAAACTGTTTTTT.